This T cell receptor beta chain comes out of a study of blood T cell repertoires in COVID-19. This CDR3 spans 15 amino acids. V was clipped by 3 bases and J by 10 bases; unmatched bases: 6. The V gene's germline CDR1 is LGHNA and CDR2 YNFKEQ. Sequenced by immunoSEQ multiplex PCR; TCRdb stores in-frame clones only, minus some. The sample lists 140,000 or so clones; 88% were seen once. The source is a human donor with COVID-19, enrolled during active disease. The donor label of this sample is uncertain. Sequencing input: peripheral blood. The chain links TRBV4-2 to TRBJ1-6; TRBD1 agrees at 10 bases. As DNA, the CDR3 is TGTGCCAGCAGCCACCCGGACAGGGGGAGATCACCCCTCCACTTT. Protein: CASSHPDRGRSPLHF.